These T cell receptor beta chains were read from a single sample in a study of blood T cell repertoires in COVID-19. Assay used: immunoSEQ multiplex PCR; TCRdb lists only in-frame clones, some missing. The sample records roughly 150,000 clones, about 87% being singletons. The sample comprised PBMCs or T cells enriched from blood (not recorded which). Source of these receptors: a man aged 50 to 59 in a cohort exposed to, infected with or recovered from COVID-19 (not recorded which). Each CDR3 is given with its conserved first and last residue. D genes are given only for firm matches. Rows may omit the clone size; those that give it use once, few, many or a size class.

D	J	size	V	CDR3	DNA
-	TRBJ2-2	-	TRBV27	CASSIASYNTGELFF	TGTGCCAGCAGCATCGCTAGCTACAACACCGGGGAGCTGTTTTTT
-	TRBJ2-2	-	TRBV19	CASYRNTGELFF	TGTGCCAGTTACAGGAACACCGGGGAGCTGTTTTTT
-	TRBJ1-1	-	TRBV5-1	CASSFGGEGTEAFF	TGCGCCAGCAGCTTTGGAGGGGAAGGCACTGAAGCTTTCTTT
-	TRBJ1-5	-	TRBV19	CASSIGTAYSNQPQHF	TGTGCCAGTAGTATAGGGACAGCGTATAGCAATCAGCCCCAGCATTTT
-	TRBJ2-2	-	TRBV19	CASTRQGPGELFF	TGTGCCAGTACCAGGCAGGGTCCCGGGGAGCTGTTTTTT
-	TRBJ1-5	-	TRBV2	CASSEGLQVRGAYF	TGTGCCAGCAGTGAAGGTCTGCAAGTCAGGGGAGCTTATTTT
TRBD1	TRBJ1-1	-	TRBV30	CAWSTTGGAEAFF	TGTGCCTGGAGTACGACAGGGGGCGCTGAAGCTTTCTTT
-	TRBJ1-2	once	TRBV7-2	CASSLATANYGYTF	TGTGCCAGCAGCTTAGCGACAGCTAACTATGGCTACACCTTC
TRBD2	TRBJ2-1	-	TRBV4-1	CASSYLTGLPNNEQFF	TGCGCCAGCAGCTACCTTACGGGACTACCCAACAATGAGCAGTTCTTC
TRBD1	TRBJ1-3	-	TRBV19	CASSMDRGNTIYF	TGTGCCAGTAGTATGGACAGGGGAAACACCATATATTTT
TRBD2	TRBJ2-2	-	TRBV6-2/TRBV6-3	CASSYSRTSGSLFGELFF	TGTGCCAGCAGTTACTCCCGGACTAGCGGGAGCTTGTTCGGGGAGCTGTTTTTT
TRBD1	TRBJ1-2	-	TRBV28	CASSQPTGFYGYTF	TGTGCCAGCAGTCAACCGACAGGGTTCTATGGCTACACCTTC
-	TRBJ1-2	-	TRBV25-1	CASRELNSYGYTF	TGTGCCAGCAGAGAACTGAACTCCTATGGCTACACCTTC
TRBD2	TRBJ2-7	once	TRBV7-2	CASSSTRAGGTLKQYF	TGTGCCAGCAGCTCGACGCGGGCGGGGGGGACCTTGAAGCAGTACTTC
TRBD1	TRBJ1-5	-	TRBV5-6	CASSLGQGISEPQHF	TGTGCCAGCTCCCTAGGACAGGGAATAAGTGAGCCCCAGCATTTT
-	TRBJ1-2	-	TRBV18	CASSPTMGEGYGYTF	TGTGCCAGCTCACCCACTATGGGCGAGGGCTATGGCTACACCTTC
TRBD1	TRBJ1-3	-	TRBV5-1	CASSLGQISGNTIYF	TGCGCCAGCAGCCTGGGACAGATCTCTGGAAACACCATATATTTT
-	TRBJ2-1	-	TRBV6-6	CASSYPPMRYNEQFF	TGTGCCAGCAGTTACCCGCCGATGAGGTACAATGAGCAGTTCTTC
-	TRBJ1-6	few	TRBV7-2	CASSLFGRDNSPLHF	TGTGCCAGCAGCTTATTCGGCAGGGATAATTCACCCCTCCACTTT
-	TRBJ2-5	-	TRBV11-2	CASSLSRGLETQYF	TGTGCCAGCAGCTTAAGTAGGGGGTTAGAGACCCAGTACTTC
-	TRBJ2-3	-	TRBV11-2	CASSLAGLAQDTQYF	TGTGCCAGCAGCTTAGCCGGGCTAGCACAAGATACGCAGTATTTT
TRBD1	TRBJ1-6	-	TRBV3-1/TRBV3-2	CASSQPDRGLNSPLHF	TGTGCCAGCAGCCAACCCGACAGGGGTCTAAATTCACCCCTCCACTTT
-	TRBJ2-2	-	TRBV18	CASSPSGHNTGELFF	TGTGCCAGCTCACCATCTGGACATAACACCGGGGAGCTGTTTTTT
-	TRBJ2-3	-	TRBV5-6	CASSLGLEVDTQYF	TGTGCCAGCAGCTTGGGACTGGAGGTGGATACGCAGTATTTT
-	TRBJ1-5	-	TRBV7-9	CASSGDPNGGHANQPQHF	TGTGCCAGCAGCGGAGATCCAAACGGGGGGCATGCAAATCAGCCCCAGCATTTT
-	TRBJ1-2	-	TRBV10-3	CAIRSPTGRYGYTF	TGTGCCATCAGATCCCCCACAGGGCGCTATGGCTACACCTTC
TRBD2	TRBJ2-3	-	TRBV4-3	CASSSRRLAGGPQDTQYF	TGCGCCAGCAGCTCAAGACGACTAGCGGGGGGGCCGCAGGATACGCAGTATTTT
-	TRBJ1-1	-	TRBV19	CASSIRRTLDTEAFF	TGTGCCAGTAGTATAAGGAGGACTTTGGACACTGAAGCTTTCTTT
-	TRBJ2-2	-	TRBV29-1	CSVENRGSNPNTGELFF	TGCAGCGTTGAAAATAGGGGCAGTAACCCCAACACCGGGGAGCTGTTTTTT
-	TRBJ2-1	few	TRBV6-5	CASNRENNEQFF	TGTGCCAGCAATCGCGAAAACAATGAGCAGTTCTTC
TRBD1	TRBJ2-1	-	TRBV7-2	CASRETGASYNEQFF	TGTGCCAGCAGGGAGACAGGGGCTTCCTACAATGAGCAGTTCTTC
TRBD2	TRBJ2-1	-	TRBV7-9	CASSPASGRALNEQFF	TGTGCCAGCAGCCCGGCTAGCGGGAGGGCCCTTAATGAGCAGTTCTTC
-	TRBJ1-5	-	TRBV28	CASSFAGDQPQHF	TGTGCCAGCAGTTTTGCGGGTGATCAGCCCCAGCATTTT
-	TRBJ2-4	-	TRBV10-3	CAISGAGAGGNIQYF	TGTGCCATCAGTGGGGCTGGGGCCGGCGGAAACATTCAGTACTTC